The present entry profiles one T cell receptor beta chain with its context. This record belongs to a study of cytomegalovirus exposure and HLA in healthy donors. The germline CDR1 and CDR2 sequences are MDHEN and SYDVKM. Trimming removed 5 bases at V and 3 bases at J, with 11 bases between. CDR3 size: 13 residues. The PCR used 60 Vbeta and 13 Jbeta primers. Sequenced by immunoSEQ multiplex PCR; TCRdb stores in-frame clones only, minus some. The table lists fewer than 200,000 clones, 79% of them singletons. This clonotype was sampled from a man aged 35-49 years in good health and CMV-seronegative. Specimen: PBMCs. The genes are TRBV28 and TRBJ2-7; D remains ambiguous. CDR3 amino acids: CASSESASYEQYF. The CDR3 coding sequence is TGTGCCAGCAGTGAGTCGGCTAGCTACGAGCAGTACTTC.